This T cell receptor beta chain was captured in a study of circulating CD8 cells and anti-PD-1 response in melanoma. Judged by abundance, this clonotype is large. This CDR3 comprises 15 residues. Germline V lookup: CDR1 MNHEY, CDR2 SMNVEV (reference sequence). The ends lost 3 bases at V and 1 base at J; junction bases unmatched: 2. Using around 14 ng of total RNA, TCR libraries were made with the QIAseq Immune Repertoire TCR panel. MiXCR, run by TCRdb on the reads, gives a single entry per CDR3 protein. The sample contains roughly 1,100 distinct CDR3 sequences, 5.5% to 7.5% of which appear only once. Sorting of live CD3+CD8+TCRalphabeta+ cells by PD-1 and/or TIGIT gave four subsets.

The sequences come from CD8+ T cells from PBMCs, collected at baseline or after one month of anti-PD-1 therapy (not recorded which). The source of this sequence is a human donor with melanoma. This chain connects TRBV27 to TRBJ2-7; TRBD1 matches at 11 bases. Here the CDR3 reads CASSLGQGVSYEQYF. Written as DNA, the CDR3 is TGTGCCAGCAGTTTGGGACAGGGGGTTTCCTACGAGCAGTACTTC.